The TCR beta chain described here comes from a study of shared clonotypes between healthy human individuals. Germline CDR1 is KGHSH and CDR2 is LQKENI. Trimming stripped 0 bases from V and 3 bases from J, with 12 bases between. CDR3 length: 15 residues. Genomic DNA belonging to each subset was distributed in equal measure over several immunoSEQ plates. In the original processing: Owing to the provision of junction-only sequences devoid of quality scores by immunoSEQ, filtering differed. Profiled with immunoSEQ multiplex PCR; TCRdb holds only in-frame clones, not every one. The V and J calls and clone size come from that table; D and trimming were worked out from the DNA. This sample has about 2.5 million clones, with less than 95% found just once. A CD45RA+ naive subset and a CD45RA-negative memory subset were split from CD4+ cells.

The chain links TRBV18 to TRBJ2-7; a weak D match, TRBD2 (6 bases). Material for sequencing was naive CD4+ T cells from PBMCs. Sample subset: CD45RA+ positively selected. The receptor's source is a man in his late teens or twenties in good health. Some clones in this sample may be carry-over from other donors' samples. CDR3 amino acids: CASSPPGGGRYEQYF. The CDR3 bases are TGTGCCAGCTCACCACCCGGGGGAGGTCGCTACGAGCAGTACTTC.